These T cell receptor beta chains were read from a single sample in a study of T-cell reconstitution after alpha-beta-depleted transplantation in children. TCRdb re-called the PCR reads with MiXCR, one entry per CDR3 protein. The data contain a few hundred thousand distinct CDR3 sequences, approximately 23% of them singletons. Sequencing was performed on PBMCs, mostly from graft donor cells, taken 180 days after TCRalphabeta/CD19-depleted stem cell transplant. The receptors were gathered from a male patient between 5 and 17 years old who had a stem cell transplant for acute lymphoblastic leukemia, so the T cells may come from the graft donor. CDR3s include the opening cysteine and the closing phenylalanine or tryptophan. Fields, in order: J gene, V gene, D gene, clone size, CDR3 protein, CDR3 DNA. The D gene is left open where the match is weak. Clone size appears in some rows only: once, few, many, or a class for an expanded clone.

J: TRBJ1-2
V: TRBV5-1
D: TRBD1
size: NA
CDR3: CASSLATGENGYTF
DNA: TGCGCCAGCAGCTTGGCAACAGGGGAGAATGGCTACACCTTC

J: TRBJ2-7
V: TRBV27
D: NA
size: NA
CDR3: CASKIGGSSYEQYF
DNA: TGTGCCAGCAAAATAGGGGGGAGCTCCTACGAGCAGTACTTC

J: TRBJ2-4
V: TRBV7-2
D: TRBD2
size: NA
CDR3: CASSVPGLLQAKNIQYF
DNA: TGTGCCAGCAGCGTTCCGGGACTACTTCAAGCCAAAAACATTCAGTACTTC

J: TRBJ1-1
V: TRBV27
D: NA
size: few
CDR3: CASSSKPGQGSEAFF
DNA: TGTGCCAGCAGTTCCAAGCCAGGGCAGGGGTCTGAAGCTTTCTTT

J: TRBJ2-7
V: TRBV15
D: TRBD2
size: few
CDR3: CATSRDRGLAGTYEQYF
DNA: TGTGCCACCAGCAGAGATCGGGGGCTAGCGGGGACCTACGAGCAGTACTTC

J: TRBJ2-3
V: TRBV11-2
D: NA
size: NA
CDR3: CASSGPDGSFPSTDTQYF
DNA: TGTGCCAGCAGCGGACCTGACGGGAGCTTTCCTAGCACAGATACGCAGTATTTT

J: TRBJ2-7
V: TRBV7-9
D: NA
size: few
CDR3: CASSSDLSYEQYF
DNA: TGTGCCAGCAGCTCTGACCTCTCCTACGAGCAGTACTTC

J: TRBJ2-1
V: TRBV7-8
D: TRBD1
size: few
CDR3: CASSLSPGTGSF
DNA: TGTGCCAGCAGCTTAAGTCCCGGGACAGGGAGCTTC

J: TRBJ2-7
V: TRBV7-9
D: TRBD1
size: few
CDR3: CASSRNRGRVPYEQYF
DNA: TGTGCCAGCAGCCGAAACAGGGGGAGAGTTCCCTACGAGCAGTACTTC

J: TRBJ2-3
V: TRBV20-1
D: NA
size: few
CDR3: CSARDPILSTDTQYF
DNA: TGCAGTGCTAGAGACCCAATACTGAGCACAGATACGCAGTATTTT

J: TRBJ1-1
V: TRBV20-1
D: NA
size: NA
CDR3: CSARDLFRQVQAFF
DNA: TGCAGTGCTAGAGATCTCTTTCGGCAGGTACAAGCTTTCTTT